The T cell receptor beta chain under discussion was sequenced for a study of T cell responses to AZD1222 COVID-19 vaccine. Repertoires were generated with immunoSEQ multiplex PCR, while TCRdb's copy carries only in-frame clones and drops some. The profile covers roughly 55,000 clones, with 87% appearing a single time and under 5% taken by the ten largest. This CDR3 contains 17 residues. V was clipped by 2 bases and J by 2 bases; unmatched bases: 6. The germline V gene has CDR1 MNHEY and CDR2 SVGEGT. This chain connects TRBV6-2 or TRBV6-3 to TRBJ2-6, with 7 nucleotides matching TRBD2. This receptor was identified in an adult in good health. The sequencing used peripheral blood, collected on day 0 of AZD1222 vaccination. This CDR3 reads CASSYGGRVTGANVLTF. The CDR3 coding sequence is TGTGCCAGCAGTTACGGAGGGAGGGTAACTGGGGCCAACGTCCTGACTTTC.